Below are 8 T cell receptor beta chains sequenced from a single sample in a study of blood T cell repertoires in COVID-19 (dated by TCRdb to the early 2020s). The library came from the immunoSEQ multiplex PCR assay. Sourced from immuneACCESS, this table was stored by TCRdb with only in-frame sequences that have V and J called. A share of the clones is absent; for the studies checked, an unresolved V gene accounts for under half, and the remainder has no known explanation. The sample has fewer than 250,000 clones on record, about 83% of them singletons. The ten largest clonotypes hold roughly 4% of the sample. Sequencing was done on a sample of peripheral blood. All receptors come from a man in his forties or fifties with acute or convalescent COVID-19.

The chain carries TRBV7-9 and TRBJ1-1, with D tentatively TRBD1 (5 bases). Trimming stripped 3 bases from V and 1 base from J, with 18 bases between. The CDR3 runs to 17 residues. CDR1 is SEHNR and CDR2 is FQNEAQ in the germline V gene (reference sequence). The DNA of the CDR3 is TGTGCCAGCAGCTTCCAGGGTTTAAAGGTCCGGAACACTGAAGCTTTCTTT. Translation gives CASSFQGLKVRNTEAFF. Full variable domain (missing parts from reference TRBV7-9 and TRBJ1-1): DTGVSQNPRHKITKRGQNVTFRCDPISEHNRLYWYRQTLGQGPEFLTYFQNEAQLEKSRLLSDRFSAERPKGSFSTLEIQRTEQGDSAMYLCASSFQGLKVRNTEAFFGQGTRLTVV.

This clone was observed many times. The rearrangement uses TRBV10-3 and TRBJ1-5, with 7 bases aligning to TRBD1. The CDR3 length is 15 residues. The germline gives CDR1 ENHRY, CDR2 SYGVKD. V gave up 4 bases and J gave up 0 bases; unmatched junction bases: 3. Here the CDR3 DNA reads TGTGCCATCAGTGGTCAGGGGGATAGCAATCAGCCCCAGCATTTT. Translating it yields CAISGQGDSNQPQHF.

This chain connects TRBV19 to TRBJ1-6; D uncertain. Germline-derived CDR1 and CDR2 are LNHDA and SQIVND (reference sequence). Trimming took 9 bases from V and 10 from J, leaving 10 bases between them. The CDR3 covers 11 residues. The chain's CDR3 is CASGPSSPLHF. The CDR3 DNA sequence: TGTGCCAGCGGTCCAAGCTCACCCCTCCACTTT.

This clone was detected a few times. The chain employs TRBV11-3 and TRBJ2-1; perhaps TRBD2 as D (6 bases). CDR1 and CDR2 (germline): SGHNT, YENEEA. The CDR3 spans 15 residues. V lost 6 bases to trimming and J lost 4 bases, with 16 bases between them. The CDR3 nucleotides are TGTGCCAGCAGTCGCGCGGCTAGCGCTTACAATGAGCAGTTCTTC. Encoded protein: CASSRAASAYNEQFF. The complete variable domain, with remaining parts taken from reference TRBV11-3 and TRBJ2-1, reads EAGVVQSPRYKIIEKKQPVAFWCNPISGHNTLYWYLQNLGQGPELLIRYENEEAVDDSQLPKDRFSAERLKGVDSTLKIQPAELGDSAVYLCASSRAASAYNEQFFGPGTRLTVL.

V is TRBV13 and J is TRBJ1-2, with D perhaps matching TRBD1 (5 bases). V was shortened by 4 bases and J by 4 bases, with 13 bases between the two germline ends. Germline lookup yields CDR1 PRHDT and CDR2 FYEKMQ (reference sequence). This CDR3 is 14 amino acids long. DNA for the CDR3: TGTGCCAGCAGCTCCCGGGGCGGGGGCTATGGCTACACCTTC. Its protein product is CASSSRGGGYGYTF.

CDR3 in amino acids: CASTADRVGTGELFF. The CDR3, as DNA: TGTGCCAGCACCGCCGACAGGGTGGGCACCGGGGAGCTGTTTTTT. This rearrangement joins TRBV2 to TRBJ2-2; 7 positions match TRBD1. Germline V lookup: CDR1 SNHLY, CDR2 FYNNEI. This CDR3 is built from 15 residues. With 7 bases clipped from V and 4 bases from J, the junction kept 9 bases outside the gene matches.

This chain joins TRBV25-1 and TRBJ1-2; maybe TRBD1 (5 bases). Germline loops: CDR1 MGHDK, CDR2 SYGVNS. V dropped 5 bases and J dropped 3 bases, with 13 bases sitting between them. The CDR3 has 14 amino acids. CDR3 protein: CASSPQQAYYGYTF. CDR3 nucleotides: TGTGCCAGCAGTCCTCAACAGGCATACTATGGCTACACCTTC.

The chain employs TRBV5-1 and TRBJ2-4; 7 bases match TRBD1. Trimming at V came to 0 bases and at J to 3 bases, leaving 0 bases not matched to a gene. This CDR3 has 14 amino acids. From germline, CDR1 is SGHRS and CDR2 YFSETQ. The CDR3 region has the DNA TGCGCCAGCAGCTTGGGGACAGGCAAAAACATTCAGTACTTC. Its translation: CASSLGTGKNIQYF.